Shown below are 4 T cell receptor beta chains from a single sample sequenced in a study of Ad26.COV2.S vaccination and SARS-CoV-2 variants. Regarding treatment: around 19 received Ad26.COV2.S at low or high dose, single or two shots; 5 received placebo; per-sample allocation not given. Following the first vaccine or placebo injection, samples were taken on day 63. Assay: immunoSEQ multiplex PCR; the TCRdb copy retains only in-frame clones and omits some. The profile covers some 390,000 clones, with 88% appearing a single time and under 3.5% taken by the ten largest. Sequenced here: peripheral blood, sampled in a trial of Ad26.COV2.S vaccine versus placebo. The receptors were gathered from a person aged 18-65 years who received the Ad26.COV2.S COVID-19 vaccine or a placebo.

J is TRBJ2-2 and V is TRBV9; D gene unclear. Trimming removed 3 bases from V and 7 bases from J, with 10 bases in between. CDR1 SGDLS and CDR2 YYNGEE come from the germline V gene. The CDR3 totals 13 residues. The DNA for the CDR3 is TGTGCCAGCAGCGGCCCCTCCGGCGGGGAGCTGTTTTTT. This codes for CASSGPSGGELFF.

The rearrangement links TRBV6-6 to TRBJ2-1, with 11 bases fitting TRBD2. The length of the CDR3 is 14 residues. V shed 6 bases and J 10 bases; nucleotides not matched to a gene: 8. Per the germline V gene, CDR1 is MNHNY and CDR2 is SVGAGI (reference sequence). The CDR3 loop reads CASSQQTSGAEQFF. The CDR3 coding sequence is TGTGCCAGCAGCCAACAGACTAGCGGGGCCGAGCAGTTCTTC.

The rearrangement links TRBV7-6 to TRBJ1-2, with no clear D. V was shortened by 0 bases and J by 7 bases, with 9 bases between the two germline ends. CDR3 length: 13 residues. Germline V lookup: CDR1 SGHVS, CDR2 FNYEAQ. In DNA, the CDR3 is TGTGCCAGCAGCTTAGCGTCAAAACTTGGCTACACCTTC. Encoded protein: CASSLASKLGYTF.

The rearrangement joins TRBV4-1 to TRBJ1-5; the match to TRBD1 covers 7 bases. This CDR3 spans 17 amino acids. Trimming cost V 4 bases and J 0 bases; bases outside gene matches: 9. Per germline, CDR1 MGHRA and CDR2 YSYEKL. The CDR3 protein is CASSPRQGLFSNQPQHF. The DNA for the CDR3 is TGCGCCAGCAGCCCACGACAGGGACTTTTTAGCAATCAGCCCCAGCATTTT.